This T cell receptor beta chain originates from a study of identifying expanded T cells in peripheral blood. Study-level points and caveats: Clone count variance between roughly 2-week samples rose with total template count. Over approximately two and four weeks, about 16.4 and 19 clones changed, versus approximately 1.2 between replicates.

The table came from immunoSEQ multiplex PCR; TCRdb's copy has only in-frame clones and leaves some out. This sample yields about 58,000 clones, of which roughly 89% are seen a single time; roughly 3.5% belongs to the top ten. Germline lookup yields CDR1 KGHSH and CDR2 LQKENI. J lost 4 bases, V lost 3 bases, and 16 bases had no gene match. The CDR3 is 20 amino acids. During the collection period, no donor immune events like infections were recorded. Turning to this clone: The antigen remains undetermined.

Sequenced input: blood. The gene calls are TRBV18 and TRBJ2-1; 12 bases line up with TRBD2. The TCR was taken from a person aged 18 to 75 in good health. CDR3 protein: CASSPSLAGGPTYQYNEQFF. DNA of the CDR3: TGTGCCAGCTCACCTTCCCTAGCGGGAGGGCCCACCTACCAATACAATGAGCAGTTCTTC.